This T cell receptor (beta chain) was sequenced for a study of shared T cell receptors in the human thymus. TCRdb keeps only in-frame clones here, not all; method: immunoSEQ multiplex PCR. The sample includes tens of thousands of clones, nearly 95% of them seen just once. The TCR comes from a human donor. The sample was thymocytes.

In nucleotides, the CDR3 is TGTGCCAGCAGCTTTCTAAGGGGGAGTCACACTGAAGCTTTCTTT. Translating gives CASSFLRGSHTEAFF. This chain joins TRBV5-8 and TRBJ1-1; perhaps TRBD1 as D (6 bases). V was shortened by 2 bases and J by 3 bases, with 14 bases between the two germline ends. The length of the CDR3 is 15 residues. Germline values: CDR1 SGHTS, CDR2 YDEGEE.